This T cell receptor (beta chain) came from a study of blood T cells in healthy people across ages. This clonotype was observed a few times. CDR1 is WSHSY and CDR2 is SAAADI in the germline V gene. This CDR3 is 16 amino acids long. V was cut by 0 bases and J by 1 base, with 13 bases left in between. With a J-beta primer mix and a sample-barcoded 5' primer, a second PCR ran 7 to 11 cycles. MiXCR, run by TCRdb on the 5' RACE reads, gives a single entry per CDR3 protein. The table includes fewer than 2 million distinct CDR3 sequences, 30% to 40% detected once. The TCR was taken from a human donor in good health. Input material: blood. The chain is built from TRBV10-2 and TRBJ2-7, with a tentative D call TRBD1 (5 bases). The CDR3, as DNA: TGCGCCAGCAGTGAGTCCGGGTGGTCAGGGTCCTACGAGCAGTACTTC. It encodes CASSESGWSGSYEQYF.